Shown below are 27 T cell receptor beta chains from a single sample sequenced in a study of blood T cells in healthy people across ages. Using a J-beta primer mix together with a sample-barcoded 5' primer, a second PCR was run for roughly 7 to 12 cycles. TCRdb re-called the 5' RACE reads through MiXCR, storing one row per CDR3 protein. The sample has just over 1 million distinct CDR3 sequences, 35% to 50% seen once. Sequencing was performed on blood. The origin of the receptors is a woman aged 55-75 years in good health.

This chain connects TRBV3-1 to TRBJ2-5, with 9 bases matching TRBD2. CDR1 is LGHDT, CDR2 YNNKEL, per germline (reference sequence). The ends lost 3 bases at V and 4 bases at J; junction bases unmatched: 3. The CDR3 sequence is 14 residues long. CDR3 sequence reads: CASSQTSGLETQYF. The CDR3 region has the DNA TGTGCCAGCAGCCAGACTAGCGGTTTAGAGACCCAGTACTTC.

This clonotype has a handful of counts. V and J are TRBV4-2 and TRBJ2-5; D uncertain. Trimming stripped 0 bases from V and 5 bases from J, with 10 bases between. The germline gives CDR1 LGHNA, CDR2 YNFKEQ. The length of the CDR3 is 14 residues. The CDR3 DNA reads as TGTGCCAGCAGCCAAGATTCTCGATTGGAGACCCAGTACTTC. It translates to CASSQDSRLETQYF.

Details on this clonotype: An end of the junction differs from the germline gene, which may be a read error. The V and J genes are TRBV27 and TRBJ1-6; a possible D gene is TRBD1 (5 bases). CDR3 length: 16 residues. From germline, CDR1 is MNHEY and CDR2 SMNVEV (reference sequence). CDR3: CASSLRGEAINSPPHF. The CDR3 DNA reads as TGTGCCAGCAGTTTACGAGGGGAGGCTATAAATTCACCCCCCCACTTT.

The table lists this clonotype with a few counts. The chain links TRBV5-1 to TRBJ2-7, with 8 bases identical to TRBD1. This CDR3 has 15 amino acids. Germline values: CDR1 SGHRS, CDR2 YFSETQ. V was pared by 4 bases and J by 3 bases, with 9 bases of the junction left unmatched. For the CDR3, the DNA is TGCGCCAGCAGCCAGTTCGCCGGGACAGGCTACGAGCAGTACTTC. Its protein product is CASSQFAGTGYEQYF.

This chain uses TRBV18 with TRBJ2-2; D is ambiguous. The CDR3 spans 12 residues. Trimming stripped 2 bases from V and 7 bases from J, with 5 bases between. Looked up from germline, CDR1 is KGHSH and CDR2 is LQKENI. This CDR3 is CASSPARGELFF. CDR3 nucleotide sequence: TGTGCCAGCTCACCAGCCCGCGGGGAGCTGTTTTTT.

This clonotype was detected only a few times. This chain joins TRBV5-1 and TRBJ1-1; possible D gene TRBD1, 6 bases. There are 13 residues in the CDR3. CDR1 SGHRS and CDR2 YFSETQ come from the germline V gene. V was clipped by 6 bases and J by 6 bases, with 15 bases between them. The CDR3 loop is CASKFTGMPEAFF. The CDR3 coding sequence is TGCGCCAGCAAGTTCACAGGGATGCCTGAAGCTTTCTTT.

The V call is TRBV6-5, the J call TRBJ2-7; 9 positions agree with TRBD2. V was clipped by 2 bases and J by 5 bases; unmatched bases: 7. Per the germline V gene, CDR1 is MNHEY and CDR2 is SVGAGI. CDR3 size: 15 residues. CDR3 sequence: CASSYGREGLDEQYF. In nucleotides, the CDR3 is TGTGCCAGCAGTTACGGGCGGGAGGGCCTCGACGAGCAGTACTTC.

Concerning this clonotype: The germline gene is not matched at one end of the junction; a read error may be the cause. V usage is TRBV3-1 and J usage is TRBJ1-2; D is perhaps TRBD1 (5 bases). Looked up from germline, CDR1 is LGHDT and CDR2 is YNNKEL (reference sequence). The CDR3 has 15 residues. DNA of the CDR3: TGTGCCAGCAGCCAAGCTCTTACAAGGGACTACGGCTACACCTTC. This codes for CASSQALTRDYGYTF.

The chain uses TRBV24-1 and TRBJ2-3; 9 bases fit TRBD1. CDR3 length equals 16 residues. J gave up 4 bases and V 4 bases, and 8 bases lay outside the gene matches. The germline V gene has CDR1 KGHDR and CDR2 SFDVKD. CDR3 region: CATSDRGQGGADTQYF. The DNA of the CDR3 is TGTGCCACCAGTGACCGGGGACAGGGTGGGGCAGATACGCAGTATTTT.

V is TRBV5-1 and J is TRBJ2-7; D call uncertain. V was trimmed by 0 bases and J by 0 bases, leaving 10 bases between them. CDR1 is SGHRS and CDR2 is YFSETQ in the germline V gene. The CDR3 totals 15 residues. CDR3 region: CASSLETESSYEQYF. The CDR3, as DNA: TGCGCCAGCAGCTTGGAAACGGAGAGCTCCTACGAGCAGTACTTC.

This clonotype was found once. The chain combines TRBV6-6 with TRBJ2-3, with 7 nucleotides matching TRBD1. With 5 bases clipped from V and 4 bases from J, the junction kept 9 bases outside the gene matches. The CDR3 runs 15 residues. Germline CDR1 and CDR2: MNHNY and SVGAGI (reference sequence). The CDR3 sequence: CASSRSTGLADTQYF. The DNA of the CDR3 is TGTGCCAGCAGTCGATCGACAGGGTTGGCAGATACGCAGTATTTT.

The chain combines TRBV15 with TRBJ1-2; D is uncertain. Germline CDR1 and CDR2: LNHNV and YYDKDF (reference sequence). The CDR3 is 14 residues long. Deletions cut 1 base from V and 5 bases from J, with 11 bases between. CDR3 loop: CATSRAGELYGYTF. In nucleotides, the CDR3 is TGTGCCACCAGCAGAGCGGGAGAGTTATATGGCTACACCTTC.

The rearrangement uses TRBV25-1 and TRBJ2-3; TRBD2 agrees at 10 bases. The V gene's germline CDR1 is MGHDK and CDR2 SYGVNS. V shed 6 bases and J 7 bases; nucleotides not matched to a gene: 10. The CDR3 is 15 residues long. The CDR3 DNA sequence: TGTGCCAGCAGGCCCTCTAGCGGGGGTATGTATACGCAGTATTTT. Its translation is CASRPSSGGMYTQYF.

This chain uses TRBV10-3 with TRBJ2-5, with TRBD2 as a possible D gene (6 bases). Germline CDR1 is ENHRY and CDR2 is SYGVKD. Trimming shortened V by 3 bases and J by 2 bases, and 10 bases separated the two germline ends. The CDR3 is 14 residues long. The CDR3 loop is CAISDGREQETQYF. The CDR3 bases are TGTGCCATCAGTGACGGTCGGGAGCAAGAGACCCAGTACTTC.

The chain uses TRBV18 and TRBJ2-7; D might be TRBD1 (6 bases). Per germline, CDR1 KGHSH and CDR2 LQKENI. Trimming shortened V by 2 bases and J by 5 bases, and 13 bases separated the two germline ends. This CDR3 is built from 14 residues. CDR3 protein: CASSPETGADEQYF. The CDR3 DNA follows: TGTGCCAGCTCACCAGAGACAGGAGCCGACGAGCAGTACTTC.

This clonotype occurred a few times. The chain employs TRBV14 and TRBJ2-5, with D unclear. The CDR3 totals 12 residues. V lost 4 bases and J lost 11, with 14 bases in between. CDR1 and CDR2 from the germline V gene are SGHDN and FVKESK. CDR3 in DNA: TGTGCCAGCAGCCCTAACTACAATGAGCAGTACTTC. As protein: CASSPNYNEQYF.

This clonotype came up a few times. V is TRBV20-1 and J is TRBJ2-5; 10 bases are shared with TRBD1. The trim removed 4 bases at V and 7 bases at J, leaving 9 bases unmatched. This CDR3 spans 14 amino acids. Germline assignment: CDR1 DFQATT and CDR2 SNEGSKA (reference sequence). This CDR3 is CSAKTGQGSGTQYF. CDR3 nucleotide sequence: TGCAGTGCTAAGACGGGACAGGGGTCGGGGACCCAGTACTTC.

The chain couples TRBV7-6 to TRBJ2-1; D might be TRBD2 (5 bases). V lost 6 bases and J 4 bases, leaving 13 bases between the germline ends. From germline, CDR1 is SGHVS and CDR2 FNYEAQ. The CDR3 is 14 amino acids. CDR3 in amino acids: CASRPGMGYNEQFF. The CDR3 bases are TGTGCCAGCAGACCGGGGATGGGGTACAATGAGCAGTTCTTC.

This sequence joins TRBV5-4 and TRBJ2-5; 7 positions agree with TRBD2. This CDR3 spans 15 amino acids. V shed 4 bases and J 2 bases; nucleotides not matched to a gene: 8. Germline lookup yields CDR1 SGHNT and CDR2 YYREEE (reference sequence). The CDR3 bases are TGTGCCAGCAGCCCGAGCGGGGTCCGTCAAGAGACCCAGTACTTC. It translates to CASSPSGVRQETQYF.

A few counts support this clonotype. The chain is built from TRBV3-1 and TRBJ2-1; D not resolved. The J call may be mistaken, given a closer DNA end match to TRBJ2-7. CDR1 and CDR2 (germline): LGHDT, YNNKEL (reference sequence). The CDR3 covers 13 residues. For the CDR3, the DNA is TGTGCCAGCAGCCAGCGTTACTACAATGAGCAGTACTTC. This translates into CASSQRYYNEQYF.

The chain recombines TRBV27 with TRBJ1-1; 7 bases match TRBD1. The germline V gene encodes CDR1 MNHEY and CDR2 SMNVEV (reference sequence). The ends lost 7 bases at V and 0 bases at J; junction bases unmatched: 5. The CDR3 is made up of 14 amino acids. CDR3 in DNA: TGTGCCAGCATAAGGGACAGCATGAACACTGAAGCTTTCTTT. Translating gives CASIRDSMNTEAFF.

The J gene is TRBJ2-7, the V gene TRBV20-1, with 8 positions matching TRBD1. The CDR3 sequence is 15 residues long. V lost 6 bases, J lost 0 bases, and 10 bases stayed unmatched. Per the germline V gene, CDR1 is DFQATT and CDR2 is SNEGSKA (reference sequence). CDR3 nucleotides: TGCAGTGCGGAACTCGGGACAGGCGGCTCCTACGAGCAGTACTTC. Residues: CSAELGTGGSYEQYF.

The J gene is TRBJ2-3, the V gene TRBV7-6; a weak D match, TRBD1 (5 bases). CDR1 is SGHVS, CDR2 FNYEAQ, per germline. This CDR3 has 17 residues. Between the trimmed V and J ends, which lost 5 bases and 2 bases, there was a span of 20 bases. The CDR3 DNA follows: TGTGCCAGCAGCCCATACGGCCCCCGACAGACCACAGATACGCAGTATTTT. Translated, it gives CASSPYGPRQTTDTQYF.

This chain uses TRBV6-2 or TRBV6-3 with TRBJ2-1; D tentatively fits TRBD1 or TRBD2 (7 bases each). Germline V CDR1 and CDR2: MNHEY, SVGEGT. This CDR3 is 11 amino acids long. Deletions cut 7 bases from V and 10 bases from J, with 11 bases between. The CDR3 nucleotides are TGTGCCAGCAACCAGGGGGGGGAGCAGTTCTTC. Translating gives CASNQGGEQFF.

This clonotype was observed a few times. This sequence joins TRBV7-9 and TRBJ2-5; 9 nucleotides align to TRBD1. This CDR3 comprises 14 residues. Germline V gene lookup returns CDR1 SEHNR and CDR2 FQNEAQ (reference sequence). The ends lost 7 bases at V and 5 bases at J; junction bases unmatched: 8. This CDR3 reads CASTTRDREETQYF. The CDR3 DNA follows: TGTGCCAGCACCACCCGGGACAGGGAGGAGACCCAGTACTTC.

The rearrangement joins TRBV16 to TRBJ1-2; 9 bases are a match to TRBD1. CDR3 length equals 14 residues. Trimming removed 0 bases from V and 6 bases from J; junction bases left unmatched: 2. CDR1 KGHSY and CDR2 FQNENV come from the germline V gene. The CDR3 sequence: CASSQSGTGHGYTF. The CDR3 nucleotides are TGTGCCAGCAGCCAATCGGGGACAGGGCATGGCTACACCTTC.

V is TRBV6-2 or TRBV6-3 and J is TRBJ2-6; no firm D call. Trimming cost V 7 bases and J 8 bases, with 9 bases left between them. CDR3 length equals 12 residues. Per germline, CDR1 MNHEY and CDR2 SVGEGT. The DNA of the CDR3 is TGTGCCAGCACCGACGAGCCCAACGTCCTGACTTTC. This translates into CASTDEPNVLTF.